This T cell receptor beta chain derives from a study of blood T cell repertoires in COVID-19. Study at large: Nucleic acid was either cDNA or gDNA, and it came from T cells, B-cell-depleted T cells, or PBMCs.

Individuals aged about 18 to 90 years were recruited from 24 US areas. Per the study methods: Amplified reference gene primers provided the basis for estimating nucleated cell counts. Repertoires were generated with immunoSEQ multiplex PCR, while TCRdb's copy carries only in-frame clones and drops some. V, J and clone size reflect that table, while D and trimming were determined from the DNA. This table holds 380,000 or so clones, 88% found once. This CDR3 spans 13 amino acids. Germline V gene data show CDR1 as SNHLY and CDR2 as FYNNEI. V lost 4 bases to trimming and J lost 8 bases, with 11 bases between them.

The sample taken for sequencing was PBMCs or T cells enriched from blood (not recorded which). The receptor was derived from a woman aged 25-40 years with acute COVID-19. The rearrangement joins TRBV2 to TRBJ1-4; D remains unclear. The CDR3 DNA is TGTGCCAGCAGTGGATCAGGTTGGGAAAAACTGTTTTTT. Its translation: CASSGSGWEKLFF.